The 5 T cell receptor beta chains reported below all come from one sample, sequenced in a study of T cell responses to AZD1222 COVID-19 vaccine (TCRdb year 2021). The time point label of this sample denotes: baseline before first vaccination. Receptor amplification or capture employed the immunoSEQ multiplex PCR assay. The table was pulled from immuneACCESS by TCRdb, which kept in-frame rearrangements only. Such tables lose some clones; where checked, under half of the loss comes from unresolved V genes, and the rest has no known cause. In all, the sample holds roughly 160,000 clones, and 92% of those were seen once. The top ten clonotypes cover over 1.5% of the sample. Source: peripheral blood, taken on day 0 of AZD1222 vaccination. These receptors originate from an adult in good health.

The chain carries TRBV18 and TRBJ2-6; 7 positions agree with TRBD1. J lost 3 bases, V lost 5 bases, and 7 bases had no gene match. Germline V gene lookup returns CDR1 KGHSH and CDR2 LQKENI. The CDR3 loop spans 16 amino acids. CDR3 residues: CASSSATGVGANVLTF. The CDR3 region has the DNA TGTGCCAGCTCATCAGCAACAGGGGTTGGGGCCAACGTCCTGACTTTC. Using reference TRBV18 and TRBJ2-6 for the parts outside the CDR3, the full variable domain is NAGVMQNPRHLVRRRGQEARLRCSPMKGHSHVYWYRQLPEEGLKFMVYLQKENIIDESGMPKERFSAEFPKEGPSILRIQQVVRGDSAAYFCASSSATGVGANVLTFGAGSRLTVL.

The chain recombines TRBV4-2 with TRBJ2-2; 8 bases map to TRBD2. CDR3 size: 19 residues. V shed 1 base and J 1 base; nucleotides not matched to a gene: 11. The germline CDR1 and CDR2 sequences are LGHNA and YNFKEQ. The CDR3 DNA reads TGTGCCAGCAGCCAAGTCCCCGGATTAGCGGGAAGGAACACCGGGGAGCTGTTTTTT. Translating it yields CASSQVPGLAGRNTGELFF.

The chain joins TRBV5-8 to TRBJ2-3; no firm D call. The V end lost 1 base, the J end lost 3 bases, and 15 bases lay between the germline ends. Germline V gene data show CDR1 as SGHTS and CDR2 as YDEGEE. The CDR3 length is 16 residues. CDR3 nucleotides: TGTGCCAGCAGCTTGTTAAAGTGGGCCAGAACAGATACGCAGTATTTT. This translates into CASSLLKWARTDTQYF.

Only one count was recorded for this clone. The chain links TRBV19 to TRBJ2-1, with D tentatively TRBD2 (5 bases). The germline V gene encodes CDR1 LNHDA and CDR2 SQIVND (reference sequence). V gave up 4 bases and J gave up 7 bases, with 14 bases separating them. The CDR3 has 14 residues. The DNA of the CDR3 is TGTGCCAGTAGTAGAGACTCCAGAGGGAATGAGCAGTTCTTC. Its translation is CASSRDSRGNEQFF.

This sequence joins TRBV7-8 and TRBJ2-7; D could derive from TRBD1 or TRBD2 (5 bases each). Trimming removed 7 bases at V and 11 bases at J, with 15 bases between. Germline CDR1 SGHVS, CDR2 FQNEAQ. CDR3 length: 11 residues. The CDR3 region has the DNA TGTGCCAGCACCCTTACGGGGCTAAAGTACTTC. This gives the protein CASTLTGLKYF.